These 14 T cell receptor beta chains were sequenced from one sample in a study of patients and donors after allogeneic stem cell transplantation (TCRdb year 2020). Library prep was done by RT-PCR. The sequencer was a NextSeq 550. Through fastp at Q25 and MiXCR, TCRdb rebuilt clones from the public reads, retaining in-frame beta chains. All rows with the same CDR3 protein become a single entry with the most common DNA and genes. The sample profile shows 920,000 or so distinct CDR3 sequences; roughly 17% of them were found once. Clones ranked in the top ten supply 5% to 6.5% of the sample. The sample comprised blood, either unsorted or a sorted T cell fraction (not recorded which). These receptors originate from a human donor who was either an allogeneic HSCT recipient or a stem cell or donor lymphocyte infusion donor (not recorded which). It is not recorded whose cells these are; they may come from a transplant donor.

This clonotype was detected ten times or more. The V gene is TRBV5-1, the J gene TRBJ2-1, with 13 bases matching TRBD2. This CDR3 comprises 17 residues. Trimming at V came to 0 bases and at J to 8 bases, leaving 8 bases not matched to a gene. In germline, CDR1 is SGHRS, CDR2 YFSETQ. The CDR3 region has the DNA TGCGCCAGCAGCTTGGCCTCGAGACTAGCGGGAGGTGATGAGCAGTTCTTC. It is translated as CASSLASRLAGGDEQFF.

This clonotype has a count of ten or more. The chain carries TRBV3-1 and TRBJ2-3; D is unclear. Trimming removed 3 bases from V and 2 bases from J, with 6 bases in between. Looked up from germline, CDR1 is LGHDT and CDR2 is YNNKEL (reference sequence). CDR3 length: 13 residues. The DNA for the CDR3 is TGTGCCAGCAGCCATCAGAACACAGATACGCAGTATTTT. Translated: CASSHQNTDTQYF.

The V call is TRBV30, the J call TRBJ2-5; D uncertain. V lost 2 bases to trimming and J lost 4 bases, with 11 bases between them. This CDR3 has 13 amino acids. Germline V CDR1 and CDR2: GTSNPN, SVGIG (reference sequence). DNA of the CDR3: TGTGCCTGGAGTACTGGCTGGGGAGAGACCCAGTACTTC. Translation gives CAWSTGWGETQYF.

At least ten counts were recorded for this clonotype. The chain has TRBV24-1 and TRBJ2-1; 7 nucleotides align to TRBD2. The germline V gene has CDR1 KGHDR and CDR2 SFDVKD. CDR3 length: 15 residues. V trimming: 5 bases; J trimming: 1 base; junction bases outside the gene matches: 4. The CDR3 protein is CATSAGGGSYNEQFF. CDR3 bases: TGTGCCACCAGTGCGGGAGGTGGATCCTACAATGAGCAGTTCTTC.

This clonotype was seen more than once but under ten times. This chain joins TRBV20-1 and TRBJ2-1; TRBD2 matches at 12 bases. Germline V gives CDR1 DFQATT, CDR2 SNEGSKA (reference sequence). CDR3 length equals 17 residues. V lost 5 bases, J lost 8 bases, and 16 bases stayed unmatched. CDR3 coding DNA: TGCAGTGCTCAGCGACTAGCGGGAGACTTTGCCGGCGATGAGCAGTTCTTC. Amino acids: CSAQRLAGDFAGDEQFF.

This clonotype turned up a few times. V gene TRBV5-1 combines with J gene TRBJ2-1; 7 bases agree with TRBD1. Trimming removed 4 bases from V and 6 bases from J; junction bases left unmatched: 7. The germline CDR1 and CDR2 sequences are SGHRS and YFSETQ. This CDR3 is 14 amino acids long. The CDR3 sequence: CASSAGQVINEQFF. As DNA, the CDR3 is TGCGCCAGCAGCGCTGGACAGGTTATCAATGAGCAGTTCTTC.

The chain links TRBV6-5 to TRBJ2-7; the D gene is possibly TRBD2 (6 bases). CDR3 length: 14 residues. V shed 2 bases and J shed 4 bases, with 12 bases lying between them. CDR1 and CDR2 from the germline V gene are MNHEY and SVGAGI. DNA of the CDR3: TGTGCCAGCAGTTACCTCCCAGGGAGGTACGAGCAGTACTTC. The encoded protein is CASSYLPGRYEQYF.

The chain has TRBV20-1 and TRBJ2-5; the D is unclear. Trimming stripped 2 bases from V and 5 bases from J, with 12 bases between. The germline gives CDR1 DFQATT, CDR2 SNEGSKA (reference sequence). The CDR3 has 13 amino acids. The CDR3 DNA reads as TGCAGTGCTAGACCACCTGATGGGGAGACCCAGTACTTC. Translated: CSARPPDGETQYF.

This rearrangement joins TRBV18 to TRBJ1-1; no reliable D call. The V gene's germline CDR1 is KGHSH and CDR2 LQKENI. With 8 bases removed from V and 0 bases from J, the gap between germline ends came to 4 bases. CDR3 length: 11 residues. The CDR3 DNA is TGTGCCAGCCTATTGAACACTGAAGCTTTCTTT. Amino acids: CASLLNTEAFF.

This clonotype appeared a few times. The chain has TRBV20-1 and TRBJ2-7, with 11 bases that match TRBD2. The germline V gene has CDR1 DFQATT and CDR2 SNEGSKA (reference sequence). Trimming took 0 bases from V and 6 from J; bases not matched to a gene: 7. This CDR3 is built from 15 residues. The CDR3 DNA reads as TGCAGTGCTAGAGATAACCCTAGCGGGAGGCCCGAGCAGTACTTC. It translates to CSARDNPSGRPEQYF.

The genes are TRBV20-1 and TRBJ2-7, with 8 bases identical to TRBD1. Losses at the gene ends were 1 base for V and 3 bases for J; bases not matched to a gene: 5. CDR3 length equals 14 residues. Germline V gene data show CDR1 as DFQATT and CDR2 as SNEGSKA (reference sequence). Here the CDR3 reads CSARAGQEYYEQYF. CDR3 bases: TGCAGTGCTAGAGCGGGACAGGAGTACTACGAGCAGTACTTC.

V and J are TRBV5-5 and TRBJ1-2; D remains ambiguous. The V end lost 3 bases, the J end lost 5 bases, and 17 bases lay between the germline ends. CDR1 SGHKS and CDR2 YYEKEE come from the germline V gene (reference sequence). The CDR3 spans 15 residues. CDR3 in DNA: TGTGCCAGCAGCTCGCTCGAGGGTTCGGCTTATGGCTACACCTTC. Its protein is CASSSLEGSAYGYTF.

This sequence joins TRBV5-6 and TRBJ2-1, with a tentative D call TRBD2 (6 bases). The germline V and J ends were trimmed by 1 base and 0 bases, with 14 bases remaining between them. The CDR3 contains 17 residues. The germline V gene encodes CDR1 SGHDT and CDR2 YYEEEE. In DNA form, the CDR3 reads TGTGCCAGCAGCTTGTGGGTGCGGGGAAGCTCCTACAATGAGCAGTTCTTC. This codes for CASSLWVRGSSYNEQFF.

A remark on this clonotype: Sequence at one end of the junction differs from germline and may be a read error. The chain carries TRBV25-1 and TRBJ1-1; D is unclear. CDR1 is MGHDK and CDR2 is SYGVNS in the germline V gene. CDR3 length equals 13 residues. The CDR3 loop is CASSEYGNAEAFF. The CDR3 DNA reads as TGTGCCAGCAGTGAATACGGGAACGCTGAAGCTTTCTTT.